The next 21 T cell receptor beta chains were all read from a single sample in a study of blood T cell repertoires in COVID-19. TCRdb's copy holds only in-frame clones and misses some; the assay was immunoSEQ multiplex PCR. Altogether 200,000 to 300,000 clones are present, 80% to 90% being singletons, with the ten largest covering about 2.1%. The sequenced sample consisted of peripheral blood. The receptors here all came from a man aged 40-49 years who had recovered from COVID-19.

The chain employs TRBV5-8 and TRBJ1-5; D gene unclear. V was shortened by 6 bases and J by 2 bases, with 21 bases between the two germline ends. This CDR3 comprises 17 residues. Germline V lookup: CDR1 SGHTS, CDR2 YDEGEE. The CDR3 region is CASIPSWGSEGNQPQHF. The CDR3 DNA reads TGTGCCAGCATCCCCTCGTGGGGTTCGGAGGGCAATCAGCCCCAGCATTTT.

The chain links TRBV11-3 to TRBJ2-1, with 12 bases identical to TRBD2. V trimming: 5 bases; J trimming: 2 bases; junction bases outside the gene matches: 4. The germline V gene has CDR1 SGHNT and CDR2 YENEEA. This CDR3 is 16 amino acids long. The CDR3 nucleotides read TGTGCCAGCAGCAAAACTAGCGGGGGGACCTACAATGAGCAGTTCTTC. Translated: CASSKTSGGTYNEQFF.

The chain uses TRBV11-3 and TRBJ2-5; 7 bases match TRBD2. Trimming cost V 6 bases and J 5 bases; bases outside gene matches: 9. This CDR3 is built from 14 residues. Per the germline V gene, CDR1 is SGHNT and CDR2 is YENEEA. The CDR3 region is CASRTAGRGETQYF. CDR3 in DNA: TGTGCCAGCAGGACAGCGGGGCGAGGGGAGACCCAGTACTTC. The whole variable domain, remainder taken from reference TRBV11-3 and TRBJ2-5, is EAGVVQSPRYKIIEKKQPVAFWCNPISGHNTLYWYLQNLGQGPELLIRYENEEAVDDSQLPKDRFSAERLKGVDSTLKIQPAELGDSAVYLCASRTAGRGETQYFGPGTRLLVL.

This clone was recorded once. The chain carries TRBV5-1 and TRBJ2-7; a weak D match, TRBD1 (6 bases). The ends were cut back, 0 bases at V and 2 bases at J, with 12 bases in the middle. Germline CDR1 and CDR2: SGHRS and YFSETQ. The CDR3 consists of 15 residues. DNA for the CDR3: TGCGCCAGCAGCTTGGGGGGGCCAGGAGCCTACGAGCAGTACTTC. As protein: CASSLGGPGAYEQYF. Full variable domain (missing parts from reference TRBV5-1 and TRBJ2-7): KAGVTQTPRYLIKTRGQQVTLSCSPISGHRSVSWYQQTPGQGLQFLFEYFSETQRNKGNFPGRFSGRQFSNSRSEMNVSTLELGDSALYLCASSLGGPGAYEQYFGPGTRLTVT.

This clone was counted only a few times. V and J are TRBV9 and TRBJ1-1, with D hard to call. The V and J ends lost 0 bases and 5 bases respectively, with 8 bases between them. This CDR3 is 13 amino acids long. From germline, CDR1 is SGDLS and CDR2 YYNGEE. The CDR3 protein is CASSVVQETEAFF. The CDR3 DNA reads TGTGCCAGCAGCGTAGTTCAGGAAACTGAAGCTTTCTTT.

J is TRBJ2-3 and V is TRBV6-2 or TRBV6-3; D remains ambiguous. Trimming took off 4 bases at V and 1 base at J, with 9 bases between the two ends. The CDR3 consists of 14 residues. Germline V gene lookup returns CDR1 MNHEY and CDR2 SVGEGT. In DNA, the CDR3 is TGTGCCAGCAGTTTTTTTACAGGCACAGATACGCAGTATTTT. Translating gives CASSFFTGTDTQYF.

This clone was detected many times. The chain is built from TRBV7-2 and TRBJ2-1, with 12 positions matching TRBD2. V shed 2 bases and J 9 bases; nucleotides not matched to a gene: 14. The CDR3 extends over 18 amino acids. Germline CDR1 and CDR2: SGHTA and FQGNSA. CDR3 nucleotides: TGTGCCAGCAGCTTACCCCCGCAGCGGACTAGCGGGATCCCTGAGCAGTTCTTC. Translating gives CASSLPPQRTSGIPEQFF.

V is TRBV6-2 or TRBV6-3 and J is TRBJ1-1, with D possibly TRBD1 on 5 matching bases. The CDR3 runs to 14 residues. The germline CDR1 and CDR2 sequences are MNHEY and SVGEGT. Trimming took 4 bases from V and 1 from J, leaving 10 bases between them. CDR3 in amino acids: CASSLTQGNTEAFF. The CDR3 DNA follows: TGTGCCAGCAGTTTAACTCAGGGGAACACTGAAGCTTTCTTT.

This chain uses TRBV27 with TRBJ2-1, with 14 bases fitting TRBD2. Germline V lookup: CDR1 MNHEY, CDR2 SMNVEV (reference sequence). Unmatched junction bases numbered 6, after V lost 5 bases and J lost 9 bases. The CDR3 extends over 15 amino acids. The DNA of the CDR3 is TGTGCCAGCAGTCCCGGGACTAGCGGGGGTGCTGAGCAGTTCTTC. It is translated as CASSPGTSGGAEQFF.

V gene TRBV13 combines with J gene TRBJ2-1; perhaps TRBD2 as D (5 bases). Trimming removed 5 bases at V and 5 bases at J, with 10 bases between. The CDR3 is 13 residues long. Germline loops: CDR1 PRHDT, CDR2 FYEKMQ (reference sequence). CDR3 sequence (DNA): TGTGCCAGCAGCCCTCGGGGAGACAATGAGCAGTTCTTC. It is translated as CASSPRGDNEQFF.

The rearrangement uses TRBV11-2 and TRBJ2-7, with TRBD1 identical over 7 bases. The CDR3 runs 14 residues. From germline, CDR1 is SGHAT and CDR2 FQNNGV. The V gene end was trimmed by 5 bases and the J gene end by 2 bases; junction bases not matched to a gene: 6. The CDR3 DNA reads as TGTGCCAGCAGCCCCTCCCAGGGGGCCTACGAGCAGTACTTC. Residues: CASSPSQGAYEQYF. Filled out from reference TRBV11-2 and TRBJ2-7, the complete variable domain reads EAGVAQSPRYKIIEKRQSVAFWCNPISGHATLYWYQQILGQGPKLLIQFQNNGVVDDSQLPKDRFSAERLKGVDSTLKIQPAKLEDSAVYLCASSPSQGAYEQYFGPGTRLTVT.

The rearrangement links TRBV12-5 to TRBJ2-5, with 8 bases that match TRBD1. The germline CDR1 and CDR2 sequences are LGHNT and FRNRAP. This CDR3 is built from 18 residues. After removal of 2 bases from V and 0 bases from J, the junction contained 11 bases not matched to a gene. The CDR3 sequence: CASGLWAGGNEYQETQYF. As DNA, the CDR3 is TGTGCTAGTGGTTTGTGGGCAGGGGGCAACGAGTACCAAGAGACCCAGTACTTC. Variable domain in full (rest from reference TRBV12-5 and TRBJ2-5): DARVTQTPRHKVTEMGQEVTMRCQPILGHNTVFWYRQTMMQGLELLAYFRNRAPLDDSGMPKDRFSAEMPDATLATLKIQPSEPRDSAVYFCASGLWAGGNEYQETQYFGPGTRLLVL.

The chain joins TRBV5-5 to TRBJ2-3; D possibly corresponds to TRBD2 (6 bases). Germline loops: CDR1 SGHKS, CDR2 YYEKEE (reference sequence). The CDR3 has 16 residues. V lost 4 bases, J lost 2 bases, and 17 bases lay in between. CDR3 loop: CASSPDVSGPTDTQYF. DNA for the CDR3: TGTGCCAGCAGCCCGGACGTTAGCGGACCCACAGATACGCAGTATTTT.

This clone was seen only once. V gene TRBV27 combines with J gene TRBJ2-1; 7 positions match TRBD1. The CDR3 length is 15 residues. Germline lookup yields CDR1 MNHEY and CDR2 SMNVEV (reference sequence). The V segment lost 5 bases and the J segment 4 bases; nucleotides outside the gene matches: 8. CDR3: CASSQQGTNYNEQFF. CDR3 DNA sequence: TGTGCCAGCAGTCAACAGGGGACGAATTACAATGAGCAGTTCTTC.

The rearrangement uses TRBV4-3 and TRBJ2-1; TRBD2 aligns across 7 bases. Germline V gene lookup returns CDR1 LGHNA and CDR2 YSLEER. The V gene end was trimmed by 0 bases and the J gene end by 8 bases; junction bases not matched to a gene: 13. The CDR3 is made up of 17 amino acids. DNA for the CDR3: TGCGCCAGCAGCCAAGATGTGGCTAGCGGATTTTTTGATGAGCAGTTCTTC. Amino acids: CASSQDVASGFFDEQFF.

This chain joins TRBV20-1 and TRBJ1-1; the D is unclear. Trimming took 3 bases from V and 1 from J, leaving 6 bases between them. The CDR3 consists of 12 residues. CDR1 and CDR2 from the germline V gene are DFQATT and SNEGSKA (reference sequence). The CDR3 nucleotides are TGCAGTGCTAGTAGACAGAACACTGAAGCTTTCTTT. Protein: CSASRQNTEAFF.

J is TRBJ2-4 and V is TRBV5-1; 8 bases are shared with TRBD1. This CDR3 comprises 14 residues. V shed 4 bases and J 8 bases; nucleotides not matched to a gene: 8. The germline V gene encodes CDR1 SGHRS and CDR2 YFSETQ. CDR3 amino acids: CASSQGQVGDIQYF. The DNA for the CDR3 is TGCGCCAGCAGCCAGGGACAGGTAGGAGACATTCAGTACTTC.

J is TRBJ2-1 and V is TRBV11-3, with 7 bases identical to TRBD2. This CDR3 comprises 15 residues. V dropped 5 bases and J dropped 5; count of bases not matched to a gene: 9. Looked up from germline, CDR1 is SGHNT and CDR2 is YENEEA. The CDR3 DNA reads TGTGCCAGCAGCAGGGTAGCGGGTTCCCACAATGAGCAGTTCTTC. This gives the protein CASSRVAGSHNEQFF.

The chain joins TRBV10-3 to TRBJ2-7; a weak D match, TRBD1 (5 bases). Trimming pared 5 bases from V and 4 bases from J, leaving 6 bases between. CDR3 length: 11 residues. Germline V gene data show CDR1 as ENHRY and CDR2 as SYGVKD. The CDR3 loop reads CAISQGYEQYF. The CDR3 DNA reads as TGTGCCATCAGTCAGGGTTACGAGCAGTACTTC.

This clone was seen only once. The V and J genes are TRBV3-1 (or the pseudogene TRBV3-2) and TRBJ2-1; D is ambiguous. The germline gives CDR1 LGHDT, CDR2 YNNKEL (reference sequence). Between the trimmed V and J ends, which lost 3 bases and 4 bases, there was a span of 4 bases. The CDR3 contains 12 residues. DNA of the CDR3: TGTGCCAGCAGCCACAAATACAATGAGCAGTTCTTC. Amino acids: CASSHKYNEQFF.

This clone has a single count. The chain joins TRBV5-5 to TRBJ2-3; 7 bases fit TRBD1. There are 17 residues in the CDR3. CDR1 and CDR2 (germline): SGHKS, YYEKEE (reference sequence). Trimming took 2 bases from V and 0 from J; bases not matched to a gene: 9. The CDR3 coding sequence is TGTGCCAGCAGCTTCGATGACAGGGCCGCTAGCACAGATACGCAGTATTTT. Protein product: CASSFDDRAASTDTQYF.